The following is a TCR beta chain sequence with its context. Its antigen is currently not known. Just one base apart from a much larger clone, this may be a read error. The library was generated by 5' RACE. The run used a NextSeq 500. To correct for sequencing error and PCR bias, the TCR library protocol tagged individual cDNA molecules with unique molecular identifiers. TCR alpha and beta chains were both sequenced, and the abundances of alpha and beta sequences in each sample were closely correlated with each other. The study's own analysis went as follows. Decombinator V4 was used to annotate the V gene, J gene and CDR3 of the TCR sequences. Expanded TCRs were defined as changing significantly between any two time points under a Poisson model with p below 0.0001. Abundances of TCRs were expressed as counts per million after normalisation to the total number of TCRs sequenced in each sample. TRAV1-2 paired with TRAJ12, TRAJ20 or TRAJ33 defined MAIT TCRs, while TRAV10 paired with TRAJ18 defined iNKT TCRs. VDJdb, accessed 1 November 2021, was searched for CMV, EBV and SARS-CoV-2 annotated TCRs, excluding TCRs annotated for multiple antigens. The raw public data were reprocessed by TCRdb itself: fastp quality trimming at Q25, MiXCR clonotype calling, in-frame beta chains only. Entries that share a CDR3 protein sequence are merged under the most common genes and DNA. What appears here as the V and J calls and clone size reflects TCRdb's work, not the paper's. A total of more than 55,000 distinct CDR3 sequences appear in this sample, 10% to 15% of them only once. The ten most abundant clones make up approximately 4.8% of the sample.

From its cysteine to its phenylalanine, the CDR3 spans 13 amino acids. The kept DNA is CDR3 alone, 39 bases in frame from the first base. V is cut by 3 bases and J by 4 bases, and the space between the germline ends is 12 bases. Sequences DFQATT (CDR1) and SNEGSKA (CDR2) are obtained from the germline V gene (reference sequence). A case-control design nested within a healthcare worker cohort in London, UK, was used, with weekly nasopharyngeal swab PCR tests and blood sampling performed. Healthcare workers were recruited between 23 and 31 March 2020, during the week of the UK lockdown, and were followed weekly for up to about 15 weeks. The source of the sample is a study of early T cells in non-severe SARS-CoV-2 infection listed by TCRdb under 2021. Looking at the study overall: Bulk RNA from unsorted whole blood was used for TCR sequencing, so alpha and beta chains could not be paired.

What the study reported, not specific to this receptor: VDJdb matching was skewed toward anti-spike CD8 responses and likely underestimated virus-specific expansions, missing private and CD4 specificities.

The sequencing sample was made of whole blood. Rearrangement joined TRBV20-1 to TRBJ1-2, with no D gene named confidently. The sequence was obtained from an adult who was a healthcare worker with PCR-confirmed SARS-CoV-2 infection or an uninfected control (not recorded which). The CDR3 reads CSARSSKLYGYTF. The DNA sequence is TGCAGTGCTAGGAGTAGTAAGCTCTATGGCTACACCTTC.